This T cell receptor beta chain stems from a study of neurological immune-mediated disorders. Every sequencing run returned over 160 million TCR-beta sequences, which were derived from 15-18 subjects. MiXCR, applied by TCRdb to the 5' RACE reads, yields one record per CDR3 protein. Of roughly 80,000 distinct CDR3 sequences in the sample, 17% were seen once. The healthy controls volunteered at a blood bank in Maryland, USA. The unsorted libraries were made from 2 million PBMCs kept at -80 C. The sample holds many counts of this clonotype. The CDR3 has 14 amino acids. The V end lost 6 bases, the J end lost 6 bases, and 17 bases lay between the germline ends. Germline V lookup: CDR1 DFQATT, CDR2 SNEGSKA (reference sequence).

Input material: PBMCs. The V gene is TRBV20-1, the J gene TRBJ2-2; the D is unclear. The clonotype was recovered from a woman aged 40 to 55 in good health. The CDR3 DNA is TGCAGTGCCCCGCCCCCTAGGAGATCCGGGGAGCTGTTTTTT. Amino acids: CSAPPPRRSGELFF.